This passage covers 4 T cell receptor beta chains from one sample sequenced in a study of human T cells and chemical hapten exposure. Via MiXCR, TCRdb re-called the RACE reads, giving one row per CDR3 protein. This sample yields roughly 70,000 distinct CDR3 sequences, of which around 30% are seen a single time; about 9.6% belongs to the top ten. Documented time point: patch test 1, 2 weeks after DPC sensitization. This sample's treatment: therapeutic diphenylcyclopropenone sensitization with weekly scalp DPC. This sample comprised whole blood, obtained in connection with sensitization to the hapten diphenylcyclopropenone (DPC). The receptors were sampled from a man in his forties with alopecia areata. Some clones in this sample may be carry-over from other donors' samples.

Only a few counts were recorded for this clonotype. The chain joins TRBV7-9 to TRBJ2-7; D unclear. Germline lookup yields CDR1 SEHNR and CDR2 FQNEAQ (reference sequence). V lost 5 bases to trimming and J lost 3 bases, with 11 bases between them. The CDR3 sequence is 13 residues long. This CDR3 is CASSLPSGYEQYF. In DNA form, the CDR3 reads TGTGCCAGCAGCCTTCCGTCCGGCTACGAGCAGTACTTC.

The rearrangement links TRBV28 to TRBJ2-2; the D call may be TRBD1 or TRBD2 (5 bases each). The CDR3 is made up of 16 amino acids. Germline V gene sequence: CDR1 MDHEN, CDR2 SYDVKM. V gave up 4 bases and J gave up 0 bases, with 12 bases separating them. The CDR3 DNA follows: TGTGCCAGCAGTTCGGGGACGCTGGCGAACACCGGGGAGCTGTTTTTT. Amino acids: CASSSGTLANTGELFF.

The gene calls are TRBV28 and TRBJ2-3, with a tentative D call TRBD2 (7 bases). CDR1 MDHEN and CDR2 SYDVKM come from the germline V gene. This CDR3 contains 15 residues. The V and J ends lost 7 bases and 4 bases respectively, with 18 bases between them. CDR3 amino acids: CASTGGGRISDTQYF. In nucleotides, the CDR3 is TGTGCCAGCACCGGGGGCGGGAGAATATCAGATACGCAGTATTTT.

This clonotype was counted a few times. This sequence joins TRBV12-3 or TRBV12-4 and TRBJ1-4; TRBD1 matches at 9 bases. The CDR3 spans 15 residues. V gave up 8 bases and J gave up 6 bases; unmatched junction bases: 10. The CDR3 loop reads CASGLGQGLHEKLFF. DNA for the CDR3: TGTGCCAGCGGACTCGGACAGGGGCTACATGAAAAACTGTTTTTT.